This T cell receptor (beta chain) derives from a study of CD8+CD57+ T cells in acquired aplastic anemia. Study summary: Sorted CD4+ and CD8+ cells yielded DNA averaging about 2.9 ug. CD4+ cell libraries from healthy donors averaged about 11 million reads.

Both TCR beta VDJ combination and CDR3 sequence profiling were carried out. Genomic DNA was the template for this profiling. TCRdb analysed the reads with MiXCR anew, one entry per CDR3 protein. The table includes 400,000 to 500,000 distinct CDR3 sequences, around 72% detected once. To note about this clonotype: Its specificity is not known.

The CDR3 loop spans 17 amino acids. Trimming removed 5 bases at V and 4 bases at J, with 23 bases between. Germline loops: CDR1 SGHTA, CDR2 FQGNSA. Regarding the study as a whole: Patients and controls shared 25 to 35 CD8+ CDR3 sequences, which appeared highly expressed in patients and within their immunodominant clones. Significance was not reached for CD8+ Simpson's diversity between patients and controls.

What was sequenced was sorted CD4+, CD8+, or CD8+CD57+ T cells (not recorded which) from PBMCs. The source is a human donor in good health, serving as a control. The chain carries TRBV7-2 and TRBJ2-5; D uncertain. CDR3 nucleotides: TGTGCCAGCAGCCCAAGTCCCAGAGGAGCGAACACAGAGACCCAGTACTTC. This gives the protein CASSPSPRGANTETQYF.